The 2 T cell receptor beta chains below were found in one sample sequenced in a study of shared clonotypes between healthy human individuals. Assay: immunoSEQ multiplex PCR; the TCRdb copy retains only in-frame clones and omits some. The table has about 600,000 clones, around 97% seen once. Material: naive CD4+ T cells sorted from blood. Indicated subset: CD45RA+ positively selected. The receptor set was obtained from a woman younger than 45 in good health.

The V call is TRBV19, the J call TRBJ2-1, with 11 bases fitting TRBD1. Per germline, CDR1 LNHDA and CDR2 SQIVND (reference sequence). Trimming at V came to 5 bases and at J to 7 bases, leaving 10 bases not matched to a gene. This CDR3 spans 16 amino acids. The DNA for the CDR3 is TGTGCCAGTAGTTATTCTCGGGACAGGGGGTGGAATGAGCAGTTCTTC. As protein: CASSYSRDRGWNEQFF.

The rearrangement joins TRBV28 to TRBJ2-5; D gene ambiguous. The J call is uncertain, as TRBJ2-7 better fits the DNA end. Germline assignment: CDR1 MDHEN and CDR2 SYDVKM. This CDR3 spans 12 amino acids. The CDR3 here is CASATSTPEQYF. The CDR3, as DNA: TGTGCCAGCGCCACTTCGACACCCGAGCAGTACTTC.